Described below is a single TCR beta chain sequence and its context. The table came from immunoSEQ multiplex PCR; TCRdb's copy has only in-frame clones and leaves some out. The sample contains hundreds of thousands of clones, roughly 98% of which appear only once. Trimming at V came to 6 bases and at J to 0 bases, leaving 5 bases not matched to a gene. The CDR3 runs to 14 residues. Germline values: CDR1 LNHDA, CDR2 SQIVND (reference sequence). The sample belongs to a study of shared clonotypes between healthy human individuals. Positive CCR7 selection of CD45RO-negative cells yielded the naive CD8 cells, and terminally differentiated effector memory CD45RA+ cells were excluded.

Material for sequencing was naive CD8+ T cells sorted from blood. The source of this sequence is a young man in good health. This chain uses TRBV19 with TRBJ2-7, with 7 bases aligning to TRBD1. CDR3 DNA: TGTGCCAGTAGCCTGACAGGGAGCTCCTACGAGCAGTACTTC. Translation: CASSLTGSSYEQYF.